Sequencing of this T cell receptor (beta chain) was carried out in a study of tumor T cells in aggressive B-cell lymphoma. The table lists this clone with a count of one. The CDR3 sequence is 15 residues long. With 0 bases clipped from V and 3 bases from J, the junction kept 2 bases outside the gene matches. CDR1 MNHEY and CDR2 SMNVEV come from the germline V gene (reference sequence). Only in-frame clones appear in the TCRdb table, and some are missing; sequencing was by immunoSEQ multiplex PCR. The data show about 5,600 clones, approximately 79% seen once. This chain uses TRBV27 with TRBJ2-1, with 7 bases lining up with TRBD2. This clonotype was obtained from an adult with diffuse large B cell lymphoma. The sample consisted of tumor tissue. The CDR3 reads CASSLSASGYNEQFF. CDR3 DNA: TGTGCCAGCAGTTTATCCGCTAGCGGCTACAATGAGCAGTTCTTC.